One and the same sample provided the 14 T cell receptor beta chains below, sequenced in a study of blood T cell repertoires in COVID-19 (dated by TCRdb to about 2020). Receptors were amplified or captured by the immunoSEQ multiplex PCR assay. TCRdb re-hosts the immuneACCESS table, in-frame sequences only. Its copies lack some clones; in the studies checked, an unresolved V gene accounts for under half of them, and the cause for the rest is not known. The sample table holds 50,000 to 70,000 clones, of which 60% to 85% were seen once. The ten largest clonotypes hold more than 2.5% of the sample. Source material: peripheral blood. These receptors came from a man in his sixties with acute or convalescent COVID-19.

This chain links TRBV6-1 with TRBJ1-2; 8 bases are a match to TRBD1. Germline V CDR1 and CDR2: MNHNS, SASEGT. There are 15 residues in the CDR3. V trimming: 3 bases; J trimming: 13 bases; junction bases outside the gene matches: 16. In DNA form, the CDR3 reads TGTGCCAGCAGTGATTCGGGGACAGGAGGGTGGAATTTCACCTTC. Its protein is CASSDSGTGGWNFTF.

DNA of the CDR3: TGCGCCAGCAGCTTCCGACAGGGGGACTACGAGCAGTACTTC. This codes for CASSFRQGDYEQYF. The rearrangement joins TRBV5-1 to TRBJ2-7; 9 nucleotides line up with TRBD1. CDR1 is SGHRS and CDR2 is YFSETQ in the germline V gene. With 2 bases clipped from V and 3 bases from J, the junction kept 3 bases outside the gene matches. The CDR3 is made up of 14 amino acids.

This sequence joins TRBV27 and TRBJ1-6; D is ambiguous. From germline, CDR1 is MNHEY and CDR2 SMNVEV (reference sequence). The V and J ends lost 6 bases and 1 base respectively, with 10 bases between them. This CDR3 contains 15 residues. CDR3 region: CASRSQVSYNSPLHF. For the CDR3, the DNA is TGTGCCAGCAGGTCCCAGGTTTCCTATAATTCACCCCTCCACTTT.

This chain's CDR3 is CASSPAGGLESYGYTF. DNA for the CDR3: TGTGCCAGTAGTCCTGCAGGGGGCCTTGAGAGCTATGGCTACACCTTC. The V and J genes are TRBV19 and TRBJ1-2, with 8 bases aligning to TRBD1. The germline V gene encodes CDR1 LNHDA and CDR2 SQIVND (reference sequence). Unmatched junction bases numbered 12, after V lost 5 bases and J lost 4 bases. This CDR3 region has 16 residues.

In this sample, this clone turned up once. The chain has TRBV28 and TRBJ2-2; the D gene is possibly TRBD1 (6 bases). V lost 2 bases and J 4 bases, leaving 14 bases between the germline ends. This CDR3 is 16 amino acids long. CDR1 MDHEN and CDR2 SYDVKM come from the germline V gene. The CDR3 protein is CASSLVGQSLTGELFF. CDR3 bases: TGTGCCAGCAGTTTAGTAGGACAGTCACTCACCGGGGAGCTGTTTTTT.

This chain connects TRBV11-2 to TRBJ2-1; D is possibly TRBD2 (5 bases). Germline V lookup: CDR1 SGHAT, CDR2 FQNNGV. The CDR3 is 16 residues long. V lost 5 bases and J 0 bases, leaving 14 bases between the germline ends. The CDR3 region has the DNA TGTGCCAGCAGCACTAGAGTATCCGGCTCCTACAATGAGCAGTTCTTC. Its protein is CASSTRVSGSYNEQFF.

The chain has TRBV12-5 and TRBJ2-7, with 9 positions matching TRBD1. Germline lookup yields CDR1 LGHNT and CDR2 FRNRAP. V shed 6 bases and J 0 bases; nucleotides not matched to a gene: 21. The CDR3 extends over 20 amino acids. The DNA of the CDR3 is TGTGCTAGTGGCCCCCTCCTAGGACAGGGGACCGCGATGAGCTCCTACGAGCAGTACTTC. Translated: CASGPLLGQGTAMSSYEQYF.

The J gene is TRBJ2-7, the V gene TRBV11-2; 9 bases are a match to TRBD1. The germline gives CDR1 SGHAT, CDR2 FQNNGV. This CDR3 spans 15 amino acids. V lost 4 bases to trimming and J lost 2 bases; unmatched junction nucleotides: 6. The DNA for the CDR3 is TGTGCCAGCAGCTATACCGGGACAGGGACCTACGAGCAGTACTTC. Protein product: CASSYTGTGTYEQYF. Full variable domain (missing parts from reference TRBV11-2 and TRBJ2-7): EAGVAQSPRYKIIEKRQSVAFWCNPISGHATLYWYQQILGQGPKLLIQFQNNGVVDDSQLPKDRFSAERLKGVDSTLKIQPAKLEDSAVYLCASSYTGTGTYEQYFGPGTRLTVT.

In the case of this clone: Germline and junction disagree at one end, which may indicate a read error. This rearrangement joins TRBV18 to TRBJ1-5, with D possibly matching TRBD1 (6 bases). The CDR3 has 14 amino acids. Germline assignment: CDR1 KGHSH and CDR2 LQKENI. The CDR3 nucleotides read TGTGCCGGCTCACCACAGGGAGGGAATCAGCCCCAGCATTTT. Translated, it gives CAGSPQGGNQPQHF.

The chain links TRBV4-1 to TRBJ1-3; maybe TRBD1 (5 bases). This CDR3 spans 15 amino acids. Germline values: CDR1 MGHRA, CDR2 YSYEKL. Between the trimmed V and J ends, which lost 1 base and 3 bases, there was a span of 10 bases. The DNA of the CDR3 is TGCGCCAGCAGCCAAGTTTCAGGGAATGGAAACACCATATATTTT. Translated, it gives CASSQVSGNGNTIYF.

The chain carries TRBV2 and TRBJ1-6; D gene ambiguous. The CDR3 is 13 amino acids. CDR1 and CDR2 (germline): SNHLY, FYNNEI. Deletions cut 4 bases from V and 6 bases from J, with 7 bases between. The CDR3 protein is CASSGEGNSPLHF. The CDR3 nucleotides read TGTGCCAGCAGTGGAGAGGGTAATTCACCCCTCCACTTT.

The chain combines TRBV5-1 with TRBJ2-1; a possible D gene is TRBD2 (5 bases). Trimming cost V 0 bases and J 7 bases, with 8 bases left between them. Germline V gives CDR1 SGHRS, CDR2 YFSETQ. CDR3 length: 13 amino acids. DNA for the CDR3: TGCGCCAGCAGCTTGGGGCTAGCAAATGAGCAGTTCTTC. Its translation is CASSLGLANEQFF. Based on the CDR3 plus reference TRBV5-1 and TRBJ2-1, the full variable domain is KAGVTQTPRYLIKTRGQQVTLSCSPISGHRSVSWYQQTPGQGLQFLFEYFSETQRNKGNFPGRFSGRQFSNSRSEMNVSTLELGDSALYLCASSLGLANEQFFGPGTRLTVL.

V gene TRBV5-6 combines with J gene TRBJ2-1; 10 bases line up with TRBD1. The junction had 12 bases not matched to a gene; V was cut back by 1 base and J by 8 bases. Germline CDR1 reads SGHDT; CDR2 reads YYEEEE. This CDR3 has 17 residues. The CDR3 sequence is CASSLFVTDRGNDEQFF. DNA for the CDR3: TGTGCCAGCAGCTTGTTCGTAACGGACAGGGGGAACGATGAGCAGTTCTTC.

The genes are TRBV7-6 and TRBJ2-1, with 7 bases aligning to TRBD1. Germline V gene lookup returns CDR1 SGHVS and CDR2 FNYEAQ. The CDR3 is 15 amino acids. Germline trimming cut 1 base from V and 4 bases from J; bases unmatched to any gene: 4. CDR3 residues: CASSLGPGQYNEQFF. DNA of the CDR3: TGTGCCAGCAGCTTAGGGCCGGGACAGTACAATGAGCAGTTCTTC.